This T cell receptor (beta chain) stems from a study of vaccination effects on CD4 cells after COVID-19. Whole-study results and caveats: Both infection-induced and vaccine-induced clones contracted markedly at late post-vaccination timepoints.

Sequencing was performed with immunoSEQ multiplex PCR; in TCRdb, only in-frame clones are kept and a portion is missing. The table records roughly 55,000 clones, roughly 80% of them present only once. Antigen-specific CD4+ T cell clonotypes were called by their expansion after viral peptide-pool culture in ViraFEST. Upon completion of approximately ten days in culture, CD4+ T cells were isolated. The vaccine given was either BNT162b2 or mRNA-1273, in two doses. Nucleocapsid antibodies stayed negative before and after vaccination, showing no earlier SARS-CoV-2 infection. Half-medium replacement with IL-2 medium occurred on days 3 and 7. The germline CDR1 and CDR2 sequences are MDHEN and SYDVKM. This CDR3 has 14 amino acids. V dropped 6 bases and J dropped 14 bases, with 22 bases sitting between them. A note on this clone: The antigen remains unidentified.

This sequence was found in a human donor who received a COVID-19 vaccine. The gene calls are TRBV28 and TRBJ1-4, with D unclear. The sequencing here drew on CD4+ T cells from PBMCs cultured with HCoV-OC43 spike peptides, taken after COVID-19 vaccination. Stated subset: HCoV-OC43 spike overlapping peptide pool stimulation. CDR3 region: CASRTPAGSSVLFF. The DNA for the CDR3 is TGTGCCAGCAGAACCCCGGCTGGCTCATCGGTGCTGTTTTTT.